The TCR beta chain described here comes from a study of human T cells and chemical hapten exposure (dated by TCRdb to about 2021). In the study overall: For sensitization, 2% DPC in acetone was applied to a roughly 2 cm by roughly 2 cm area of upper inner arm skin. Throughout the study period of roughly 24 weeks, patients also received therapeutic DPC doses to the scalp every week. Patch testing was performed on the upper back with Finn chambers containing 0.01% DPC, and the patch tests were scored after 6 days according to International Contact Dermatitis Research Group standards. The mostly female patient cohort included alopecia areata with under or over 50% scalp involvement, alopecia totalis and alopecia universalis. Libraries were pooled for sequencing, and per-sample TCR yields varied mainly because of small differences in library volumes within the pool. The study tracked peripheral blood TCR repertoire changes in vivo during primary and secondary sensitization to the hapten diphenylcyclopropenone (DPC) in alopecia patients. Blood was sampled from patients pre-sensitization (week 0) and at 2, 6 and about 24 weeks after DPC sensitization. For TCR sequencing, blood came from over 25 alopecia patients at anywhere from one to four time points (pre-sensitization, 2, 6 and 24 weeks). The study at large found these results: No change with DPC sensitization was found in the number of TCRs above 1 in 1000 frequency, and no evidence of global repertoire structure alterations was found. After repeated subsampling, changes were observed in the strength of the expansion versus patch-test correlation and in the threshold at which the correlation became significant. Patch test score correlated positively with the number of PT1 expanded TCRs, reaching significance at thresholds 8, 16 and 32 but not at 4. Because all patients had alopecia, a presumed autoimmune disease, the immune response of the patients might differ from that of healthy individuals. Compared with pre-sensitization or healthy control sets, expanded TCRs formed significantly more large CDR3 similarity clusters, which is consistent with antigen-driven responses.

Points on this clonotype: The antigen this receptor binds is unknown. There are no base qualities to consult, and no much larger clone falls within one base.

Library preparation employed RACE. Instrument on record: NextSeq 500. During library preparation, unique molecular identifiers were attached to individual cDNA molecules so that TCRs could be counted in a quantitative, reproducible way. From each blood RNA sample, both TCR alpha and TCR beta chains were sequenced. On the study's bioinformatics: A median of roughly 99,000 TCRs per sample was observed, with a range of 23,224 to 690,600. The Decombinator software suite was used to annotate the V, J and CDR3 of the TCR reads. For the PS versus PT1 abundance plots, all samples were subsampled to the same number of TCRs (28,000). TCRs were defined as expanded if absent before sensitization and observed at least eight times at the 2-week time point. In-frame beta chains were kept once TCRdb had trimmed the public reads at Q25 with fastp and called clones with MiXCR. Rows are unified per CDR3 protein, each entry keeping the most common DNA and genes. V and J calls and clone size were set by TCRdb, not the authors. This sample comprises tens of thousands of distinct CDR3 sequences, 7.5% to 8% of them detected only once. 1% to 1.5% of the sample goes to the ten largest clones.

The time point label for this specimen denotes: pre-sensitization, week 0. The treatment or condition label, read with the paper, signifies: therapeutic diphenylcyclopropenone sensitization with weekly scalp DPC. At every patch-test visit, the blood draw took place before the patch test was put on. Eligible patients were aged 18 to 70, diagnosed with alopecia, deemed suitable for DPC therapy, and excluded if pregnant. Total RNA was extracted from unfractionated whole blood that had been collected in Tempus Blood RNA tubes. Sequencing was performed on whole blood, taken in connection with sensitization to the hapten diphenylcyclopropenone (DPC). This TCR derives from a woman aged 45-65 years with alopecia areata. Some clones in this sample may be carry-over from other donors' samples.

The base sequence is TGCAGCGCTCAGGGACCGGGCTCTGGAAACACCATATATTTT. The encoded protein is CSAQGPGSGNTIYF. The chain is assembled from TRBV29-1 and TRBJ1-3; TRBD1 is perhaps the D gene, given 5 matching bases. According to the germline V gene, CDR1 reads SQVTM and CDR2 reads ANQGSEA. The CDR3 numbers 14 residues from cysteine through phenylalanine. The kept DNA is CDR3 alone, 42 bases in frame from the first base. V loses 7 bases, J loses 0 bases, and the germline ends lie 13 bases apart.